This T cell receptor beta chain emerged from a study of blood T cell repertoires in COVID-19. For the study at large: Both acute and convalescent COVID-19 samples were obtained from the United States, Italy and Spain.

Profiled with immunoSEQ multiplex PCR; TCRdb holds only in-frame clones, not every one. This repertoire shows more than 300,000 clones, around 87% found once; its top ten account for more than 9%. This clone was seen more than once but under ten times. The CDR3 runs to 16 residues. The germline V gene encodes CDR1 SGHKS and CDR2 YYEKEE (reference sequence). V was pared by 4 bases and J by 3 bases, with 16 bases between. Material: peripheral blood. This TCR derives from a young woman with COVID-19, enrolled during active disease. The chain carries TRBV5-5 and TRBJ2-2, with a tentative D call TRBD1 (6 bases). The CDR3 reads CASSPEWGRHTGELFF. CDR3 in DNA: TGTGCCAGCAGCCCCGAGTGGGGGCGCCACACCGGGGAGCTGTTTTTT.